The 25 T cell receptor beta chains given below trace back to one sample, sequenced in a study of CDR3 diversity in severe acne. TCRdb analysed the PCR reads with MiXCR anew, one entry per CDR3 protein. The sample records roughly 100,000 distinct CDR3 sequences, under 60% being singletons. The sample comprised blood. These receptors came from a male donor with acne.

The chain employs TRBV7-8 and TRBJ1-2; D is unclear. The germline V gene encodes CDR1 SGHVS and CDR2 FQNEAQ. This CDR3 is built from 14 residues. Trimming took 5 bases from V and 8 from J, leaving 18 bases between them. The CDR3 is CASSPRWEGLGYTF. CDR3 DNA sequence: TGTGCCAGCAGCCCGAGGTGGGAAGGGTTAGGCTACACCTTC.

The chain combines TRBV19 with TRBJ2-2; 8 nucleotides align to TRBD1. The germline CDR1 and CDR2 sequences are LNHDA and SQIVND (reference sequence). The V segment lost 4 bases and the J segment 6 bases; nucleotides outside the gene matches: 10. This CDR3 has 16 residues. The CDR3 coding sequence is TGTGCCAGTAGTAAATCCGGGACAGGCACGGCCGGGGAGCTGTTTTTT. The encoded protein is CASSKSGTGTAGELFF.

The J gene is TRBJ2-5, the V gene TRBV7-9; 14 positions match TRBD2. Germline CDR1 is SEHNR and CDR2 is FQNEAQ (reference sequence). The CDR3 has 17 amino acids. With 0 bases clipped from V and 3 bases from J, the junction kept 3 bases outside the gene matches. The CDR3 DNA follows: TGTGCCAGCAGCTTAGCGGGGACTAGCGGGAGAAAAGAGACCCAGTACTTC. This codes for CASSLAGTSGRKETQYF.

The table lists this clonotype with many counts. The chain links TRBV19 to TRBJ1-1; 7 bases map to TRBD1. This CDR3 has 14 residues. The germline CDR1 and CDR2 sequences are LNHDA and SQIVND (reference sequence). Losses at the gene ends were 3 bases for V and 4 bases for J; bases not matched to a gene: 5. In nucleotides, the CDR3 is TGTGCCAGTAGTATGGGGAACAGGGGCACTGAAGCTTTCTTT. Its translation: CASSMGNRGTEAFF.

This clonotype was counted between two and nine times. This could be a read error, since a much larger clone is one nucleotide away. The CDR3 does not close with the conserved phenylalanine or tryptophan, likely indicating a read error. The DNA of the CDR3 is TGTGCCAGCAGTCGGAGATCTGGGGTTCAAGAGACCCAGTACCTC. Amino acids: CASSRRSGVQETQYL. This chain links TRBV2 with TRBJ2-5; no definite D call. Trimming left V 5 bases short and J 2 bases short, with 15 bases between. Germline assignment: CDR1 SNHLY and CDR2 FYNNEI. CDR3 length: 15 residues.

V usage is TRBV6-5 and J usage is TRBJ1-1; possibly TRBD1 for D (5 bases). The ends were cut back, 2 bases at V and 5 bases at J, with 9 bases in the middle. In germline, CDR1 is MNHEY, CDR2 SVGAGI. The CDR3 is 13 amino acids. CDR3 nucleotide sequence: TGTGCCAGCAGTTACCCGGGGGGGACTGAAGCTTTCTTT. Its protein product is CASSYPGGTEAFF.

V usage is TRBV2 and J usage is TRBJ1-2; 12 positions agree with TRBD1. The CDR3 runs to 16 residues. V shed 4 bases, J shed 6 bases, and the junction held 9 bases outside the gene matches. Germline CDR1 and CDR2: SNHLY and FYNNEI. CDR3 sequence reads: CASSGVRDRGRDGYTF. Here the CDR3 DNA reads TGTGCCAGCAGTGGCGTACGGGACAGGGGGCGCGATGGCTACACCTTC. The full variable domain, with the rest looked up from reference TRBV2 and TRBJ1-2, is EPEVTQTPSHQVTQMGQEVILRCVPISNHLYFYWYRQILGQKVEFLVSFYNNEISEKSEIFDDQFSVERPDGSNFTLKIRSTKLEDSAMYFCASSGVRDRGRDGYTFGSGTRLTVV.

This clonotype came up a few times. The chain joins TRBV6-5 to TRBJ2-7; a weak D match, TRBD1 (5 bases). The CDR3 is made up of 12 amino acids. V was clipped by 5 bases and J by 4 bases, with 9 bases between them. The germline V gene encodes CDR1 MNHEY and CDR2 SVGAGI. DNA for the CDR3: TGTGCCAGCAGTGTCCAGGGTTACGAGCAGTACTTC. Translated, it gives CASSVQGYEQYF.

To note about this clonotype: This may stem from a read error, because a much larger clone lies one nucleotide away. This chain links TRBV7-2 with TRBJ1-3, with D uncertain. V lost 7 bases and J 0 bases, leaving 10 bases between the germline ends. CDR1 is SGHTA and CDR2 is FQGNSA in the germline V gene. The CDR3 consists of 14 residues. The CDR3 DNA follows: TGTGCCAGCATGCGGAACAACTCTGGAAACACCATATATTTT. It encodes CASMRNNSGNTIYF.

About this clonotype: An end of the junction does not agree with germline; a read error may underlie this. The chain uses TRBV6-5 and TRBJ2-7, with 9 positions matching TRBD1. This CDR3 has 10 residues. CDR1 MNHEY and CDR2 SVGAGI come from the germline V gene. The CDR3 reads CASSRRQGDF. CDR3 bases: TGTGCCAGCAGCAGAAGACAGGGGGACTTC.

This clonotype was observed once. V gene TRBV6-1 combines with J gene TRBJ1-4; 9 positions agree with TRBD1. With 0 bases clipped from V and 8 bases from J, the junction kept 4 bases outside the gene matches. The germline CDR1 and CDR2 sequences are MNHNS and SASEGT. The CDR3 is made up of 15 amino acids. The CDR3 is CASSEADRGGEKLFF. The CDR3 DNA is TGTGCCAGCAGTGAAGCGGACAGGGGAGGGGAAAAACTGTTTTTT.

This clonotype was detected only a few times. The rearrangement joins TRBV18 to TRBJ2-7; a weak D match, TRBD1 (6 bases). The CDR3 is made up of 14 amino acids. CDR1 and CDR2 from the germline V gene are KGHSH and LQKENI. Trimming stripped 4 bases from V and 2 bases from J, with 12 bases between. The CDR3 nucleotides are TGTGCCAGCTCACTGCGGACAGAGGCCTACGAGCAGTACGTC. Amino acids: CASSLRTEAYEQYV.

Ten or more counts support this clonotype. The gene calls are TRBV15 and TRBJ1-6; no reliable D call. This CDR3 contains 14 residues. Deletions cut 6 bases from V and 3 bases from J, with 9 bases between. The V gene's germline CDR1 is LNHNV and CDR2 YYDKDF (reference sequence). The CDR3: CATRLGSYNSPLHF. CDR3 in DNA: TGTGCCACCAGATTGGGCAGCTATAATTCACCCCTCCACTTT.

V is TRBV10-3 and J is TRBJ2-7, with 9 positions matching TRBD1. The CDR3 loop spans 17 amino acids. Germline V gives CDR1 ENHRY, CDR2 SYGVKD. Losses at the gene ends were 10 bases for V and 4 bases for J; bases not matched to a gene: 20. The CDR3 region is CASRPRPGTGRMYEQYF. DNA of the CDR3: TGTGCCAGCAGGCCTCGGCCCGGGACAGGGAGGATGTACGAGCAGTACTTC.

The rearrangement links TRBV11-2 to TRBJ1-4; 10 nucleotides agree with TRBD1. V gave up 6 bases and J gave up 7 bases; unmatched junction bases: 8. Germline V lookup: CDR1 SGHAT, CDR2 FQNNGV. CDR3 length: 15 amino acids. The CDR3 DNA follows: TGTGCCAGCAGTGAAGCTGGGACAGGGGTTGAAAAACTGTTTTTT. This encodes CASSEAGTGVEKLFF.

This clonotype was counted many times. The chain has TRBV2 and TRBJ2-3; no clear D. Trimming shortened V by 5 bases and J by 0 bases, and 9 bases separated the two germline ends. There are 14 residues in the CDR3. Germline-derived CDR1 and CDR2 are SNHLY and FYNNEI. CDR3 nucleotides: TGTGCCAGCAGTAGGGCAGCAAGCACAGATACGCAGTATTTT. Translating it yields CASSRAASTDTQYF.

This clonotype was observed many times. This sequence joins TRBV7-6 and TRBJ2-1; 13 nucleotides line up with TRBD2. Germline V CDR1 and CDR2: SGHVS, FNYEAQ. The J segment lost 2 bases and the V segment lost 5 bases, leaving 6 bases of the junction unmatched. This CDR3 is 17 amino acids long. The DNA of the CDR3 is TGTGCCAGCAGCCGACGGACTAGCGGGAGTACCTACAATGAGCAGTTCTTC. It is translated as CASSRRTSGSTYNEQFF.

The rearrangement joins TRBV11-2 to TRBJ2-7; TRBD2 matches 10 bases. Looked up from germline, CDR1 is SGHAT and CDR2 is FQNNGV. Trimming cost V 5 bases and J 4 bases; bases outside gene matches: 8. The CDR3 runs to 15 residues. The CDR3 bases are TGTGCCAGCAGCCTCGGACTAGCGGAGACTTACGAGCAGTACTTC. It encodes CASSLGLAETYEQYF.

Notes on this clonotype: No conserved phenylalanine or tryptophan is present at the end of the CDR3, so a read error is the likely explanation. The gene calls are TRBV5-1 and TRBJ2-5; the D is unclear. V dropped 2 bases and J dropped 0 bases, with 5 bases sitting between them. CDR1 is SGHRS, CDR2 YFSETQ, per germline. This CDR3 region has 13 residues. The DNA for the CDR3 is TGCGCCAGCAGCTTTCGCGACCAAGAGACCCAGTACCTC. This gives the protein CASSFRDQETQYL.

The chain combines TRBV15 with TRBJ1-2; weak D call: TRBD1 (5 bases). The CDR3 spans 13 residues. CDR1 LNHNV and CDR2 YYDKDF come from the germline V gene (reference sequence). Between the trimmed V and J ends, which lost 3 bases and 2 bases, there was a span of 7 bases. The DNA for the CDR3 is TGTGCCACCAGCAGCCGGGACAACTATGGCTACACCTTC. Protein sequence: CATSSRDNYGYTF.

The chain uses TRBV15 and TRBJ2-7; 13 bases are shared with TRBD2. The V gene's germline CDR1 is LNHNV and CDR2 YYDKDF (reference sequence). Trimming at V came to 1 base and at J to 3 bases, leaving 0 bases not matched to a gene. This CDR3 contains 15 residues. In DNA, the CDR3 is TGTGCCACCAGCAGAGGACTAGCGGGGGGCTACGAGCAGTACTTC. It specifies CATSRGLAGGYEQYF. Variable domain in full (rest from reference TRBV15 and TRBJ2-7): DAMVIQNPRYQVTQFGKPVTLSCSQTLNHNVMYWYQQKSSQAPKLLFHYYDKDFNNEADTPDNFQSRRPNTSFCFLDIRSPGLGDTAMYLCATSRGLAGGYEQYFGPGTRLTVT.

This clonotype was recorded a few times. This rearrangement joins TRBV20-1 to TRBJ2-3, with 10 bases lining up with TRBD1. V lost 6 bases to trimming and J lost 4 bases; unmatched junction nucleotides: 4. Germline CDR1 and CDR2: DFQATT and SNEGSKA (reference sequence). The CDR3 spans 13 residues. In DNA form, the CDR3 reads TGCAGTGCGGGACAGGGGTGGCCAGATACGCAGTATTTT. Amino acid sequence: CSAGQGWPDTQYF.

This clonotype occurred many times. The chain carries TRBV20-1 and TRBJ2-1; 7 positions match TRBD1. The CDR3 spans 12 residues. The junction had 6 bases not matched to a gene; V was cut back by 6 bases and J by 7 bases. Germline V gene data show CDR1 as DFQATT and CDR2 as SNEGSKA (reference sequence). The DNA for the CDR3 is TGCAGTGCCTACCAGACAGGGAATGAGCAGTTCTTC. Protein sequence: CSAYQTGNEQFF.

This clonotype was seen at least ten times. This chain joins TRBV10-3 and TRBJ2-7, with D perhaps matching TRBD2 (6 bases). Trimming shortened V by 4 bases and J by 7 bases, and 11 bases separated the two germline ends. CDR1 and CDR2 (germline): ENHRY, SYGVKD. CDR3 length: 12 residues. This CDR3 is CAISGGRGEQYF. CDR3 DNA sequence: TGTGCCATCAGTGGGGGACGGGGGGAGCAGTACTTC.

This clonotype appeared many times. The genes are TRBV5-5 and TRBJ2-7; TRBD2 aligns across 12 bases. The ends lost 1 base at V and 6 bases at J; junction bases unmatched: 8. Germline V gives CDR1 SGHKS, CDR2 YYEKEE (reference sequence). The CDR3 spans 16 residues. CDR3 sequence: CASSLSPSGRAGEQYV. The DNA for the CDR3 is TGTGCCAGCAGCTTGTCGCCTAGCGGGAGGGCCGGCGAGCAGTACGTC.